The 25 T cell receptor beta chains below come from one sample, sequenced in a study of technical replicates of blood from four donors (TCRdb year 2017). Receptor libraries were prepared by the immunoSEQ multiplex PCR assay. In TCRdb, the immuneACCESS table is reduced to in-frame sequences with V and J assigned. These tables do not hold every clone; where another copy was compared, an unresolved V gene accounts for under half, and the others remain unexplained. A total of about 64,000 clones appear in this sample, 80% to 90% of them only once. The leading ten clones occupy approximately 5% of the sample. The source material was PBMCs. These receptors were obtained from a human donor in good health. Some clones in this sample may be carry-over from other donors' samples.

V and J are TRBV2 and TRBJ1-5; D uncertain. Germline V CDR1 and CDR2: SNHLY, FYNNEI. V dropped 4 bases and J dropped 3 bases, with 7 bases sitting between them. This CDR3 contains 13 residues. The CDR3 region has the DNA TGTGCCAGCAGTGCGCAGGACAATCAGCCCCAGCATTTT. This encodes CASSAQDNQPQHF.

J is TRBJ2-3 and V is TRBV5-1; perhaps TRBD2 as D (6 bases). Trimming shortened V by 2 bases and J by 2 bases, and 12 bases separated the two germline ends. The CDR3 covers 15 residues. Germline assignment: CDR1 SGHRS and CDR2 YFSETQ. CDR3 sequence reads: CASSLRSGFTDTQYF. The CDR3, as DNA: TGCGCCAGCAGCTTAAGGAGCGGGTTCACAGATACGCAGTATTTT.

V and J are TRBV18 and TRBJ2-7; tentatively, D is TRBD2 (6 bases). Germline CDR1 and CDR2: KGHSH and LQKENI. The CDR3 is made up of 16 amino acids. Trimming stripped 0 bases from V and 5 bases from J, with 17 bases between. CDR3 protein: CASSPPSSGASHEQYF. As DNA, the CDR3 is TGTGCCAGCTCACCACCTTCGTCGGGAGCGAGCCACGAGCAGTACTTC.

The chain couples TRBV7-9 to TRBJ2-1, with D perhaps matching TRBD2 (6 bases). V dropped 3 bases and J dropped 7 bases, with 16 bases sitting between them. The CDR3 sequence is 15 residues long. The germline gives CDR1 SEHNR, CDR2 FQNEAQ (reference sequence). Here the CDR3 DNA reads TGTGCCAGCAGCTTTTTTAACCGGGGGTTGAATGAGCAGTTCTTC. This translates into CASSFFNRGLNEQFF.

The rearrangement joins TRBV5-6 to TRBJ1-6, with 7 bases identical to TRBD1. J gave up 8 bases and V 5 bases, and 7 bases lay outside the gene matches. This CDR3 has 14 residues. CDR1 and CDR2 (germline): SGHDT, YYEEEE. The CDR3 DNA reads as TGTGCCAGCAGGGAACGGGACAGATATTCACCCCTCCACTTT. It encodes CASRERDRYSPLHF.

The chain joins TRBV7-2 to TRBJ1-1, with D unresolved. V was pared by 5 bases and J by 11 bases, with 15 bases between. This CDR3 region has 12 residues. CDR1 SGHTA and CDR2 FQGNSA come from the germline V gene. The DNA for the CDR3 is TGTGCCAGCAGCGCGAGCCTTACCGGGGCTTTCTTT. It is translated as CASSASLTGAFF.

The gene calls are TRBV7-2 and TRBJ2-7; 8 nucleotides agree with TRBD2. This CDR3 has 17 residues. Germline CDR1 and CDR2: SGHTA and FQGNSA. V was pared by 4 bases and J by 1 base, with 12 bases of the junction left unmatched. The CDR3 sequence: CASSSDFTSGPSYEQYF. The CDR3, as DNA: TGTGCCAGCAGCTCCGACTTTACTAGCGGTCCTTCCTACGAGCAGTACTTC.

V and J are TRBV6-5 and TRBJ1-2; 10 nucleotides line up with TRBD1. The length of the CDR3 is 15 residues. CDR1 is MNHEY, CDR2 SVGAGI, per germline. The trim removed 6 bases at V and 4 bases at J, leaving 8 bases unmatched. The CDR3 nucleotides are TGTGCCAGCAGACCGCCGGGACAGGGGATCTATGGCTACACCTTC. Its translation is CASRPPGQGIYGYTF.

This clone was counted a few times. The chain has TRBV6-5 and TRBJ1-6; maybe TRBD1 (6 bases). CDR3 size: 13 residues. The ends were cut back, 7 bases at V and 7 bases at J, with 11 bases in the middle. Per the germline V gene, CDR1 is MNHEY and CDR2 is SVGAGI. The CDR3 region has the DNA TGTGCCAGCACCTCCCAGGGGAATTCACCCCTCCACTTT. It yields the protein CASTSQGNSPLHF.

This clone has a single count. The genes are TRBV7-9 and TRBJ2-7; a possible D gene is TRBD1 (5 bases). Germline V gives CDR1 SEHNR, CDR2 FQNEAQ (reference sequence). Deletions cut 1 base from V and 1 base from J, with 23 bases between. The CDR3 is 19 residues long. CDR3 nucleotide sequence: TGTGCCAGCAGCTTAGTCACAGGATGGTCTTGGGATTTTTCCTACGAGCAGTACTTC. As protein: CASSLVTGWSWDFSYEQYF.

This chain uses TRBV7-2 with TRBJ2-5; no definite D call. The CDR3 extends over 11 amino acids. CDR1 and CDR2 (germline): SGHTA, FQGNSA. V lost 8 bases, J lost 5 bases, and 9 bases lay in between. CDR3 amino acids: CASGLMETQYF. CDR3 DNA: TGTGCCAGCGGGCTAATGGAGACCCAGTACTTC.

The chain combines TRBV5-1 with TRBJ2-5; 13 bases are shared with TRBD2. Germline CDR1 SGHRS, CDR2 YFSETQ. This CDR3 is 14 amino acids long. In nucleotides, the CDR3 is TGCGGGAGCAGCTCCGGGACTAGCGGGGCCGGGTGGTACTTC. This encodes CGSSSGTSGAGWYF.

The chain combines TRBV27 with TRBJ2-3; D gene ambiguous. Trimming stripped 2 bases from V and 1 base from J, with 7 bases between. From germline, CDR1 is MNHEY and CDR2 SMNVEV (reference sequence). This CDR3 spans 14 amino acids. CDR3 region: CASSLAAGTDTQYF. Written as DNA, the CDR3 is TGTGCCAGCAGTTTAGCGGCCGGCACAGATACGCAGTATTTT.

The chain has TRBV27 and TRBJ2-3; TRBD2 matches at 7 bases. The CDR3 runs to 13 residues. After removal of 5 bases from V and 10 bases from J, the junction contained 9 bases not matched to a gene. CDR1 and CDR2 (germline): MNHEY, SMNVEV (reference sequence). The CDR3 DNA is TGTGCCAGCAGTCAGGAGCGGGGTAAGGCGCAGTATTTT. Its translation is CASSQERGKAQYF.

The chain links TRBV18 to TRBJ2-2; 8 bases agree with TRBD1. Germline CDR1 and CDR2: KGHSH and LQKENI. The J segment lost 5 bases and the V segment lost 3 bases, leaving 5 bases of the junction unmatched. The CDR3 covers 15 residues. CDR3 sequence (DNA): TGTGCCAGCTCACCCCGGACAGGGAGAACCGGGGAGCTGTTTTTT. Protein: CASSPRTGRTGELFF.

The chain is built from TRBV7-2 and TRBJ1-1, with a tentative D call TRBD1 (5 bases). V was clipped by 8 bases and J by 6 bases, with 13 bases between them. Germline V gives CDR1 SGHTA, CDR2 FQGNSA. CDR3 length equals 12 residues. For the CDR3, the DNA is TGTGCCAGCCCCGGGGGTCCTTCTGAAGCTTTCTTT. Translated, it gives CASPGGPSEAFF.

The rearrangement uses TRBV27 and TRBJ1-1; D call uncertain. The CDR3 sequence is 13 residues long. Per the germline V gene, CDR1 is MNHEY and CDR2 is SMNVEV (reference sequence). V lost 2 bases to trimming and J lost 5 bases, with 9 bases between them. CDR3 loop: CASSLMRATEAFF. The CDR3 DNA reads as TGTGCCAGCAGTTTAATGAGGGCTACTGAAGCTTTCTTT.

This clone was observed a handful of times. The chain employs TRBV10-3 and TRBJ2-3, with 9 bases lining up with TRBD1. Looked up from germline, CDR1 is ENHRY and CDR2 is SYGVKD. This CDR3 has 16 amino acids. The V segment lost 6 bases and the J segment 0 bases; nucleotides outside the gene matches: 7. The CDR3 DNA reads TGTGCCATCAGCGGGACAGGGAGCCTTAGCACAGATACGCAGTATTTT. It translates to CAISGTGSLSTDTQYF.

The chain recombines TRBV6-5 with TRBJ2-7, with D possibly being TRBD1 (6 bases). Trimming removed 6 bases at V and 6 bases at J, with 18 bases between. CDR1 and CDR2 (germline): MNHEY, SVGAGI. The CDR3 consists of 14 residues. The CDR3 loop is CASRATGGLPEQYF. CDR3 bases: TGTGCCAGCAGAGCGACAGGCGGTCTCCCCGAGCAGTACTTC.

V usage is TRBV7-2 and J usage is TRBJ1-2; a weak D match, TRBD1 (6 bases). This CDR3 has 15 amino acids. The V and J ends lost 3 bases and 8 bases respectively, with 19 bases between them. Germline CDR1 SGHTA, CDR2 FQGNSA. The CDR3 loop reads CASSFLGQGRQGYTF. CDR3 bases: TGTGCCAGCAGCTTTTTGGGGCAGGGGCGACAAGGCTACACCTTC.

The chain combines TRBV13 with TRBJ1-2, with D possibly TRBD1 on 6 matching bases. Germline assignment: CDR1 PRHDT and CDR2 FYEKMQ (reference sequence). V was cut by 4 bases and J by 4 bases, with 19 bases left in between. CDR3 length: 16 amino acids. The CDR3 here is CASSSTAGALTYGYTF. The CDR3 DNA reads as TGTGCCAGCAGCTCCACCGCAGGGGCGCTCACCTATGGCTACACCTTC.

The CDR3 spells CASSLEPGRGTEAFF. The CDR3 DNA reads TGTGCCAGCAGCTTGGAGCCAGGTAGGGGCACTGAAGCTTTCTTT. The V gene is TRBV5-5, the J gene TRBJ1-1, with a tentative D call TRBD1 (5 bases). There are 15 residues in the CDR3. The germline V and J ends were trimmed by 0 bases and 4 bases, with 13 bases remaining between them. The germline gives CDR1 SGHKS, CDR2 YYEKEE (reference sequence). Supplemented by reference TRBV5-5 and TRBJ1-1, the full variable domain reads DAGVTQSPTHLIKTRGQQVTLRCSPISGHKSVSWYQQVLGQGPQFIFQYYEKEERGRGNFPDRFSARQFPNYSSELNVNALLLGDSALYLCASSLEPGRGTEAFFGQGTRLTVV.

CDR3 nucleotides: TGTGCCAGCAGGTCCTCCGGTCCCGGGGAGCTGTTTTTT. It yields the protein CASRSSGPGELFF. The V gene is TRBV7-8, the J gene TRBJ2-2; D is unclear. V was clipped by 6 bases and J by 6 bases, with 11 bases between them. Germline V gene lookup returns CDR1 SGHVS and CDR2 FQNEAQ. CDR3 size: 13 residues.

This sequence joins TRBV5-5 and TRBJ2-4; TRBD1 agrees at 10 bases. The J segment lost 1 base and the V segment lost 0 bases, leaving 1 base of the junction unmatched. The CDR3 has 16 amino acids. In germline, CDR1 is SGHKS, CDR2 YYEKEE (reference sequence). The CDR3 DNA sequence: TGTGCCAGCAGCTTGGCGGGACAGGGGGCCAAAAACATTCAGTACTTC. Protein: CASSLAGQGAKNIQYF.

The V gene is TRBV5-6, the J gene TRBJ1-4, with TRBD1 identical over 9 bases. This CDR3 is 18 amino acids long. Germline CDR1 SGHDT, CDR2 YYEEEE. Trimming removed 4 bases from V and 0 bases from J; junction bases left unmatched: 10. As DNA, the CDR3 is TGTGCCAGCAGCATATGGACCGGGACAGGGTCAACTAATGAAAAACTGTTTTTT. Translated, it gives CASSIWTGTGSTNEKLFF.